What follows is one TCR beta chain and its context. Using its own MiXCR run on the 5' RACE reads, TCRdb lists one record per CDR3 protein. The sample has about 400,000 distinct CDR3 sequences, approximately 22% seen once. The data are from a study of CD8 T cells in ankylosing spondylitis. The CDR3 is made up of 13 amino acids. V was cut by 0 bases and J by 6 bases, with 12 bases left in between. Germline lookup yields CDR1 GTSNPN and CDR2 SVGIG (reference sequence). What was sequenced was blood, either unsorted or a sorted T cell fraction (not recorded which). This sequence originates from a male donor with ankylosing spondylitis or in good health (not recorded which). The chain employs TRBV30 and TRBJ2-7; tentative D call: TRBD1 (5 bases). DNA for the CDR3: TGTGCCTGGAGTGTTTTGGCAGGGTCCGAGCAGTACTTC. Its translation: CAWSVLAGSEQYF.